The 21 T cell receptor beta chains below were found in one sample sequenced in a study of cytomegalovirus exposure and HLA in healthy donors. PCR used 60 Vbeta primers and 13 Jbeta primers. Profiled with immunoSEQ multiplex PCR; TCRdb holds only in-frame clones, not every one. The table records roughly 74,000 clones, about 78% of them present only once. Material: PBMCs. The source of these receptors is a man between 35 and 55 years old in good health and CMV-seronegative.

The rearrangement uses TRBV9 and TRBJ2-1; TRBD1 agrees at 7 bases. CDR3 length: 15 residues. With 4 bases clipped from V and 8 bases from J, the junction kept 12 bases outside the gene matches. Germline CDR1 is SGDLS and CDR2 is YYNGEE. The CDR3, as DNA: TGTGCCAGCAGCTCACCCCACAGGGGCGTGGATGAGCAGTTCTTC. This sequence encodes CASSSPHRGVDEQFF.

The genes are TRBV11-2 and TRBJ1-2; D uncertain. This CDR3 is 13 amino acids long. V shed 3 bases and J shed 4 bases, with 9 bases lying between them. Germline V gives CDR1 SGHAT, CDR2 FQNNGV. CDR3 bases: TGTGCCAGCAGCTTGGGCAGCAGCTATGGCTACACCTTC. Translating it yields CASSLGSSYGYTF.

The gene calls are TRBV9 and TRBJ2-1; 7 bases fit TRBD2. Germline lookup yields CDR1 SGDLS and CDR2 YYNGEE. Trimming removed 2 bases from V and 6 bases from J; junction bases left unmatched: 11. The CDR3 totals 16 residues. The chain's CDR3 is CASSVGAGPGSNEQFF. CDR3 bases: TGTGCCAGCAGCGTCGGAGCGGGACCGGGGAGCAATGAGCAGTTCTTC.

The genes are TRBV28 and TRBJ1-1; D gene ambiguous. This CDR3 has 18 amino acids. Germline V gives CDR1 MDHEN, CDR2 SYDVKM. The V gene lost 5 bases and the J gene lost 1 base, with 23 bases spanning the gap. The CDR3: CASSHGGPGIRANTEAFF. The DNA of the CDR3 is TGTGCCAGCAGTCACGGAGGACCGGGTATAAGGGCGAACACTGAAGCTTTCTTT.

The V call is TRBV6-5, the J call TRBJ1-6, with D tentatively TRBD1 (5 bases). CDR1 is MNHEY, CDR2 SVGAGI, per germline. The CDR3 runs to 14 residues. V gave up 4 bases and J gave up 4 bases, with 8 bases separating them. The DNA of the CDR3 is TGTGCCAGCAGTTTACAGGCTTATAATTCACCCCTCCACTTT. Translating it yields CASSLQAYNSPLHF.

This clone was counted between two and nine times. The J gene is TRBJ2-3, the V gene TRBV4-2, with 9 bases fitting TRBD2. After removal of 4 bases from V and 5 bases from J, the junction contained 7 bases not matched to a gene. This CDR3 comprises 15 residues. Germline V lookup: CDR1 LGHNA, CDR2 YNFKEQ. The chain's CDR3 is CASSRPGLAGDTQYF. CDR3 sequence (DNA): TGTGCCAGCAGCCGGCCGGGACTAGCCGGAGATACGCAGTATTTT.

The genes are TRBV28 and TRBJ1-2; D gene unclear. CDR3 length equals 13 residues. Trimming left V 4 bases short and J 6 bases short, with 12 bases between. CDR1 and CDR2 from the germline V gene are MDHEN and SYDVKM. In DNA, the CDR3 is TGTGCCAGCAGTTCCCCGCTCGAGAATGGCTACACCTTC. Protein: CASSSPLENGYTF.

The rearrangement links TRBV4-2 to TRBJ2-1, with TRBD2 as a possible D gene (6 bases). The V end lost 3 bases, the J end lost 8 bases, and 20 bases lay between the germline ends. This CDR3 is built from 16 residues. Germline V lookup: CDR1 LGHNA, CDR2 YNFKEQ. CDR3 amino acids: CASSQPGTGAKDEQFF. The CDR3 coding sequence is TGTGCCAGCAGCCAGCCAGGGACTGGCGCAAAGGATGAGCAGTTCTTC.

The rearrangement uses TRBV10-3 and TRBJ1-1; 7 bases agree with TRBD1. Unmatched junction bases numbered 4, after V lost 5 bases and J lost 1 base. The CDR3 is made up of 14 amino acids. CDR1 is ENHRY, CDR2 SYGVKD, per germline. CDR3: CAISPGTENTEAFF. In DNA, the CDR3 is TGTGCCATCAGTCCCGGGACAGAGAACACTGAAGCTTTCTTT.

A few counts support this clone. V is TRBV19 and J is TRBJ2-7, with D perhaps matching TRBD1 (6 bases). Germline V lookup: CDR1 LNHDA, CDR2 SQIVND (reference sequence). V gave up 7 bases and J gave up 2 bases, with 12 bases separating them. The CDR3 length is 13 residues. CDR3 residues: CASNDRDTYEQYF. The CDR3 coding sequence is TGTGCCAGTAACGACCGGGACACCTACGAGCAGTACTTC.

The chain couples TRBV10-3 to TRBJ2-2; 9 bases align to TRBD2. CDR3 length equals 14 residues. V shed 10 bases and J 3 bases; nucleotides not matched to a gene: 6. Germline V gives CDR1 ENHRY, CDR2 SYGVKD. This CDR3 is CASRTSADTGELFF. DNA for the CDR3: TGTGCCAGTCGGACTAGCGCTGACACCGGGGAGCTGTTTTTT.

This clone was found once. The chain uses TRBV9 and TRBJ2-4; 7 positions agree with TRBD2. The CDR3 contains 14 residues. Germline V lookup: CDR1 SGDLS, CDR2 YYNGEE. The V segment lost 0 bases and the J segment 6 bases; nucleotides outside the gene matches: 3. The CDR3 sequence: CASSVGGSGNIQYF. DNA for the CDR3: TGTGCCAGCAGCGTAGGCGGGAGTGGAAACATTCAGTACTTC.

This chain uses TRBV6-1 with TRBJ2-3, with TRBD2 as a possible D gene (5 bases). CDR1 and CDR2 (germline): MNHNS, SASEGT. Trimming removed 9 bases at V and 6 bases at J, with 19 bases between. The CDR3 length is 14 residues. This CDR3 is CASEEAGSGDTQYF. As DNA, the CDR3 is TGTGCCAGTGAAGAGGCGGGTTCGGGGGATACGCAGTATTTT.

The genes are TRBV18 and TRBJ2-3; TRBD2 aligns across 12 bases. Germline CDR1 reads KGHSH; CDR2 reads LQKENI. The CDR3 extends over 17 amino acids. Trimming took 4 bases from V and 5 from J; bases not matched to a gene: 10. The CDR3 DNA sequence: TGTGCCAGCTCACGTCAGACTAGCGGGAGCTATATAGATACGCAGTATTTT. Translated: CASSRQTSGSYIDTQYF.

This sequence joins TRBV29-1 and TRBJ1-1; 7 bases align to TRBD1. Germline loops: CDR1 SQVTM, CDR2 ANQGSEA. The length of the CDR3 is 14 residues. The V segment lost 7 bases and the J segment 2 bases; nucleotides outside the gene matches: 10. The CDR3 DNA is TGCAGCGGCCGACAGGGCACAATAAACACTGAAGCTTTCTTT. The encoded protein is CSGRQGTINTEAFF.

The genes are TRBV12-5 and TRBJ1-2; possible D gene TRBD1, 6 bases. Trimming removed 4 bases at V and 4 bases at J, with 16 bases between. Germline assignment: CDR1 LGHNT and CDR2 FRNRAP. The CDR3 has 15 residues. CDR3 nucleotides: TGTGCTAGTGGTTCCCCGACAGGAAGCTTCTATGGCTACACCTTC. Its protein is CASGSPTGSFYGYTF.

This clone was seen a single time. CDR3 residues: CASSLEGGRGLEKLFF. The CDR3 DNA follows: TGTGCCAGCAGCCTAGAGGGGGGCAGGGGGTTGGAAAAACTGTTTTTT. V and J are TRBV5-5 and TRBJ1-4; 7 positions match TRBD1. The CDR3 is 16 amino acids. The germline V gene encodes CDR1 SGHKS and CDR2 YYEKEE (reference sequence). V trimming: 4 bases; J trimming: 8 bases; junction bases outside the gene matches: 14.

The chain links TRBV6-5 to TRBJ1-2; 8 bases map to TRBD1. This CDR3 region has 16 residues. CDR1 is MNHEY, CDR2 SVGAGI, per germline. V lost 0 bases, J lost 3 bases, and 6 bases stayed unmatched. Here the CDR3 reads CASSYSTGTGYYGYTF. In nucleotides, the CDR3 is TGTGCCAGCAGTTACTCCACCGGGACAGGTTACTATGGCTACACCTTC.

V usage is TRBV25-1 and J usage is TRBJ2-2, with D possibly matching TRBD2 (6 bases). CDR3 length: 15 amino acids. Germline CDR1 and CDR2: MGHDK and SYGVNS. V dropped 6 bases and J dropped 9 bases, with 20 bases sitting between them. The CDR3 spells CASRAGTPGTRELFF. DNA of the CDR3: TGTGCCAGCAGGGCGGGGACTCCCGGGACCAGGGAGCTGTTTTTT.

The rearrangement links TRBV10-2 to TRBJ2-1, with unresolved D. Germline V gene lookup returns CDR1 WSHSY and CDR2 SAAADI. The CDR3 runs 11 residues. With 6 bases removed from V and 10 bases from J, the gap between germline ends came to 10 bases. The CDR3 region has the DNA TGCGCCAGCAGGGTGGGCCGGGAGCAGTTCTTC. It yields the protein CASRVGREQFF.

The chain is built from TRBV5-6 and TRBJ2-5; 10 bases line up with TRBD1. CDR3 length: 17 residues. The germline CDR1 and CDR2 sequences are SGHDT and YYEEEE. The V segment lost 4 bases and the J segment 4 bases; nucleotides outside the gene matches: 13. The CDR3 nucleotides are TGTGCCAGCAGCAAGACCCTCGGGACAGGGGAAGGAGAGACCCAGTACTTC. Translating gives CASSKTLGTGEGETQYF.